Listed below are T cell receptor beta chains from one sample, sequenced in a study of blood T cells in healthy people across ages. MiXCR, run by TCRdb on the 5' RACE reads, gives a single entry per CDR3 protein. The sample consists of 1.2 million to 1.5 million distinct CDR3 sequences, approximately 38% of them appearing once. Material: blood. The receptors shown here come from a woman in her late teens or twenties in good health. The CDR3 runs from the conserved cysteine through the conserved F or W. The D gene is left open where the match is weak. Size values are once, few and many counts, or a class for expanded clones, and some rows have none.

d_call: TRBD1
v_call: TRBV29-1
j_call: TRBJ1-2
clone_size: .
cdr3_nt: TGCAGCGTTTACGGGACAGTCGACTATGGCTACACCTTC
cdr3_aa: CSVYGTVDYGYTF

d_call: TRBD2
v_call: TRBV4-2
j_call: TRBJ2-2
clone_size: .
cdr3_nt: TGTGCCAGCAAGCGGGGTAGAGACACCGGGGAGCTGTTTTTT
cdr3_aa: CASKRGRDTGELFF

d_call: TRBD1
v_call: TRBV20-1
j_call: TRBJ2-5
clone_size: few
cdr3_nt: TGCAGTGCCCAGGGACAGGGGGCGCGCAGAGAGCAGTACTTC
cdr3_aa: CSAQGQGARREQYF

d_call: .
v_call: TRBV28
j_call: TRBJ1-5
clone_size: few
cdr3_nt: TGTGCCAGCAGTTTACGGGGTAATGGGCAGCCCCAGCATTTT
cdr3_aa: CASSLRGNGQPQHF

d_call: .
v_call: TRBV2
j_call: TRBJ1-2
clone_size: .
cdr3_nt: TGTGCCAGCAGCATAGGGACAAACTATGGCTACACCTTC
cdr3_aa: CASSIGTNYGYTF

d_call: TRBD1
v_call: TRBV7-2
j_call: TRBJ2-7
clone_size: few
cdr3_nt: TGTGCCAGCAGCCCGGACAGGACGCCCTCCTACGAGCAGTACTTC
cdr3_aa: CASSPDRTPSYEQYF

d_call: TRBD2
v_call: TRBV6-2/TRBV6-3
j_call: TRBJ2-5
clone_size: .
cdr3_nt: TGTGCCAGCAGACTAGCGGGAATGGAGACCCAGTACTTC
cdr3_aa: CASRLAGMETQYF

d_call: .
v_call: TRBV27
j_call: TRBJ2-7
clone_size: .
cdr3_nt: TGTGCCAGCAGTGTATCCCGGGTCTACGAGCAGTACTTC
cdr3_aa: CASSVSRVYEQYF

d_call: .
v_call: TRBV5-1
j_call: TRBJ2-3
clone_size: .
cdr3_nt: TGCGCCAGCAGCGGGACACTTTATACGCAGTATTTT
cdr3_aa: CASSGTLYTQYF

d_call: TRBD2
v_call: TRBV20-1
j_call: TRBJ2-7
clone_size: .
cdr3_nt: TGCAGTGCTAGAGATCGGGGGGACCCTTTCTACGAGCAGTACTTC
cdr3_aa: CSARDRGDPFYEQYF

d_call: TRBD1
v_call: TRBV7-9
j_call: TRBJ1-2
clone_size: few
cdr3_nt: TGTGCCAGCACCCTTCAGGGGGGGAGCTATGGCTACACCTTC
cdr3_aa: CASTLQGGSYGYTF

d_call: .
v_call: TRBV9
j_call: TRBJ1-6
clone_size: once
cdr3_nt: TGTGCCAGCAGCCCCGACGGGAGACCAAACACGGCGCCCCTCCACTTT
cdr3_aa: CASSPDGRPNTAPLHF

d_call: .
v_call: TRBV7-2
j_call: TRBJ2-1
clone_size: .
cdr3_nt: TGTGCCAGCAGCCTGAGCAACCAGGGGTTCCATGAGCAGTTCTTC
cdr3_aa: CASSLSNQGFHEQFF

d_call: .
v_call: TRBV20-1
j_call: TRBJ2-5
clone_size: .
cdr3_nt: TGCAGTGCCCAGACTAGTTACGAGACCCAGTACTTC
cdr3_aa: CSAQTSYETQYF

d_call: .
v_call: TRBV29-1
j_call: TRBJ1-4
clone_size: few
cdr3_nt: TGCAGCGTTAGAGGGGAAAAACTGTTTTTT
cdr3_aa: CSVRGEKLFF

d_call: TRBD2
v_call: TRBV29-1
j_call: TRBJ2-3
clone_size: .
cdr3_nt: TGCAGCGTTGAAGGGGGACTAGCGGGGGGGCCAGATACGCAGTATTTT
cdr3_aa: CSVEGGLAGGPDTQYF

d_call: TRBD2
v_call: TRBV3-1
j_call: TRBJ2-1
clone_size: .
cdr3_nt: TGTGCCAGCAGCCAAGTGACTAGCGGGAGTCTCAATGAGCAGTTCTTC
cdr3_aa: CASSQVTSGSLNEQFF

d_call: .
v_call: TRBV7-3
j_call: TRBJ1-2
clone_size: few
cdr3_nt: TGTGCCAGCAGCTTAACTTCCCACAACTATGGCTACACCTTC
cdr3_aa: CASSLTSHNYGYTF

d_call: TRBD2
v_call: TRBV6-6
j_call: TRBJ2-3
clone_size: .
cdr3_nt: TGTGCCAGCAGGGCCGGTGGGACTACCACCGGGGCGCAGTATTTT
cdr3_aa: CASRAGGTTTGAQYF

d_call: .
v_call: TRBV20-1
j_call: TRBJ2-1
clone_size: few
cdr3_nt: TGCAGTGCTAGCTGGCGCCCCAGCTCCTACAATGAGCAGTTCTTC
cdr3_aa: CSASWRPSSYNEQFF

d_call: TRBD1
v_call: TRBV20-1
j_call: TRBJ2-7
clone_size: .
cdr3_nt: TGCAGTGCTAGCCCAAGGACAGGGAGCGAGCAGTACTTC
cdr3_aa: CSASPRTGSEQYF

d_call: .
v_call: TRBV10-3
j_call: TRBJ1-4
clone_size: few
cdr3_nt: TGTGCCATCGCCCAGGGTATTGGGGAAAAACTGTTTTTT
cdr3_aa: CAIAQGIGEKLFF

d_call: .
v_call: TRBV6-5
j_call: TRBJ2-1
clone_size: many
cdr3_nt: TGTGCCAGCAGTTACTCGAAAGCTGAGCAGTTCTTC
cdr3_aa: CASSYSKAEQFF

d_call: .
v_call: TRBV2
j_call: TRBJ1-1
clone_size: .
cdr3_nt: TGTGCCAGCAGGAGGACAACCCTCGGGAAGGAAGCTTTCTTT
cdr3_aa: CASRRTTLGKEAFF

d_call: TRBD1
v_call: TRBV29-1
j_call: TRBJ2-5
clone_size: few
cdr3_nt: TGCAGCGAGCGACAGGGCAGAGAGACCCAGTACTTC
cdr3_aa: CSERQGRETQYF

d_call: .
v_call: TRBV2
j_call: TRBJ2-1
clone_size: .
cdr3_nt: TGTGCCAGCAGTGAGATCCGGGGGCGCTACCGGAATGAGCAGTTCTTC
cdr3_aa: CASSEIRGRYRNEQFF

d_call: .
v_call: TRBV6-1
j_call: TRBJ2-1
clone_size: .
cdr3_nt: TGTGCCAGCAGCGCACTTAGAGGGGCCTACAATGAGCAGTTCTTC
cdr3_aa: CASSALRGAYNEQFF

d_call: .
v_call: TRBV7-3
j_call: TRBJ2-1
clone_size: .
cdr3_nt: TGTGCCAGCAGCCTCTGGTCCAGCGAACCCTACAATGAGCAGTTCTTC
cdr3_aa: CASSLWSSEPYNEQFF

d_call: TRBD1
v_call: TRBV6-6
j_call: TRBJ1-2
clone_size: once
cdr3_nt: TGTGCCAGCATCCGGGACAGCGCCACCGGTAACTATGGCTACACCTTC
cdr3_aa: CASIRDSATGNYGYTF

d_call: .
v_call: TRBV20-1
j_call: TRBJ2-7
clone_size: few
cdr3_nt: TGCAGTGCCCACTGGTCGCGGGCGATTTACGAGCAGTACTTC
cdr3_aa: CSAHWSRAIYEQYF